The 20 T cell receptor beta chains presented below share a single source sample, sequenced in a study of control samples from healthy donors and cancer patients. TCRdb's table, derived via immunoSEQ multiplex PCR, lists solely in-frame clones and lacks some. The sample holds tens of thousands of clones, 85% seen once. Sequenced: blood. The receptors stem from a middle-aged man in good health.

The genes are TRBV18 and TRBJ2-7; D not certain. This CDR3 spans 14 amino acids. Between the trimmed V and J ends, which lost 5 bases and 0 bases, there was a span of 11 bases. From germline, CDR1 is KGHSH and CDR2 LQKENI. CDR3 sequence: CASSSLGISYEQYF. CDR3 in DNA: TGTGCCAGCTCATCTCTTGGCATCTCCTACGAGCAGTACTTC.

The CDR3, as DNA: TGCGCCAGCAGCCCTGGGGCAGGAGGCTATGGCTACACCTTC. It translates to CASSPGAGGYGYTF. The rearrangement links TRBV4-3 to TRBJ1-2; TRBD1 might be the D (5 bases). CDR1 and CDR2 from the germline V gene are LGHNA and YSLEER. The CDR3 runs to 14 residues. V was cut by 4 bases and J by 4 bases, with 13 bases left in between.

This sequence joins TRBV20-1 and TRBJ1-6; 7 bases fit TRBD1. The V and J ends lost 3 bases and 0 bases, in that order; junction bases with no gene match: 11. The germline gives CDR1 DFQATT, CDR2 SNEGSKA (reference sequence). This CDR3 spans 18 amino acids. DNA of the CDR3: TGCAGTGCTAGTAGGACAGGCTCAACGAGCTCCTATAATTCACCCCTCCACTTT. Translated: CSASRTGSTSSYNSPLHF.

The chain uses TRBV10-3 and TRBJ2-2, with a possible D match to TRBD1 (6 bases). V gave up 10 bases and J gave up 7 bases, with 19 bases separating them. Germline CDR1 reads ENHRY; CDR2 reads SYGVKD. This CDR3 comprises 14 residues. DNA of the CDR3: TGTGCCACACGAGGGGGAGCGGAGTACGGGGAGCTGTTTTTT. The encoded protein is CATRGGAEYGELFF.

The chain joins TRBV7-3 to TRBJ1-2; D uncertain. Germline CDR1 and CDR2: SGHTA and FQGTGA. The CDR3 runs to 15 residues. V dropped 2 bases and J dropped 8 bases, with 18 bases sitting between them. The CDR3 DNA sequence: TGTGCCAGCAGCTTAGGTGACGGAGCTATGCGCGGCTACACCTTC. Protein product: CASSLGDGAMRGYTF.

The V call is TRBV28, the J call TRBJ1-1; no reliable D call. CDR3 length: 11 residues. CDR1 and CDR2 from the germline V gene are MDHEN and SYDVKM. Trimming cost V 6 bases and J 10 bases, with 12 bases left between them. This CDR3 reads CASSPLTLAFF. The CDR3 nucleotides are TGTGCCAGCAGCCCCTTAACGCTAGCTTTCTTT.

The chain uses TRBV28 and TRBJ2-4; D unresolved. Trimming shortened V by 4 bases and J by 7 bases, and 14 bases separated the two germline ends. CDR1 MDHEN and CDR2 SYDVKM come from the germline V gene. The CDR3 is made up of 14 amino acids. CDR3 residues: CASSSPDKVNIQYF. In nucleotides, the CDR3 is TGTGCCAGCAGTTCCCCCGACAAGGTGAACATTCAGTACTTC. The variable domain in full, with the rest retrieved from reference TRBV28 and TRBJ2-4, is DVKVTQSSRYLVKRTGEKVFLECVQDMDHENMFWYRQDPGLGLRLIYFSYDVKMKEKGDIPEGYSVSREKKERFSLILESASTNQTSMYLCASSSPDKVNIQYFGAGTRLSVL.

The chain joins TRBV5-6 to TRBJ2-7; possibly TRBD1 for D (5 bases). The germline V gene has CDR1 SGHDT and CDR2 YYEEEE. Trimming removed 4 bases from V and 5 bases from J, with 25 bases in between. The length of the CDR3 is 17 residues. CDR3 region: CASSPLYGAGKKDEQYF. For the CDR3, the DNA is TGTGCCAGCAGCCCACTATATGGGGCAGGGAAAAAGGACGAGCAGTACTTC.

The rearrangement joins TRBV20-1 to TRBJ2-1; the D gene is possibly TRBD2 (6 bases). V was clipped by 3 bases and J by 4 bases, with 16 bases between them. This CDR3 region has 15 residues. Germline loops: CDR1 DFQATT, CDR2 SNEGSKA (reference sequence). The CDR3 is CSASLLGGKYNEQFF. CDR3 nucleotides: TGCAGTGCTAGTTTACTCGGCGGGAAATACAATGAGCAGTTCTTC.

The CDR3 loop reads CASSPRGRYPGYTF. CDR3 DNA: TGTGCCAGCAGCCCCCGAGGACGGTATCCTGGCTACACCTTC. The rearrangement links TRBV7-9 to TRBJ1-2, with D unclear. Trimming pared 5 bases from V and 7 bases from J, leaving 17 bases between. This CDR3 region has 14 residues. Germline lookup yields CDR1 SEHNR and CDR2 FQNEAQ (reference sequence).

This chain connects TRBV11-3 to TRBJ2-5; D may be TRBD2 (6 bases). CDR1 and CDR2 from the germline V gene are SGHNT and YENEEA. V shed 0 bases and J shed 10 bases, with 24 bases lying between them. The CDR3 is made up of 17 amino acids. CDR3 nucleotides: TGTGCCAGCAGCTTAGATGAGAGTCGGGCGGGGAAGGGGAGCCAGTACTTC. Translation: CASSLDESRAGKGSQYF.

The rearrangement joins TRBV7-9 to TRBJ1-2; a possible D gene is TRBD1 (5 bases). Germline V lookup: CDR1 SEHNR, CDR2 FQNEAQ (reference sequence). The CDR3 extends over 13 amino acids. V was pared by 1 base and J by 8 bases, with 11 bases between. The CDR3 nucleotides are TGTGCCAGCAGCTTAGGGACACCCCAAGGCTACACCTTC. Amino acids: CASSLGTPQGYTF.

The rearrangement uses TRBV5-1 and TRBJ1-1, with D perhaps TRBD1 (5 bases). CDR3 length: 17 residues. The V end was cut by 2 bases, the J end by 2 bases, with 19 bases between. Germline-derived CDR1 and CDR2 are SGHRS and YFSETQ. CDR3 sequence (DNA): TGCGCCAGCAGCTTAAGGGGCAGCGGGGAACGAAACACTGAAGCTTTCTTT. It encodes CASSLRGSGERNTEAFF.

The chain has TRBV4-3 and TRBJ2-2; D gene ambiguous. The V and J ends lost 1 base and 0 bases respectively, with 3 bases between them. Per germline, CDR1 LGHNA and CDR2 YSLEER. The CDR3 runs to 14 residues. CDR3 nucleotides: TGCGCCAGCAGCCAAGGGCCGAACACCGGGGAGCTGTTTTTT. This codes for CASSQGPNTGELFF.

The rearrangement joins TRBV29-1 to TRBJ1-2, with 8 bases lining up with TRBD1. V was pared by 5 bases and J by 4 bases, with 9 bases of the junction left unmatched. CDR1 is SQVTM, CDR2 ANQGSEA, per germline. The CDR3 consists of 14 residues. The CDR3 bases are TGCAGCGTTACTGGACAGGGAGAGGGCTATGGCTACACCTTC. Protein: CSVTGQGEGYGYTF.

The rearrangement joins TRBV29-1 to TRBJ1-1; tentative D call: TRBD1 (6 bases). Germline V gene data show CDR1 as SQVTM and CDR2 as ANQGSEA. The CDR3 spans 12 residues. The ends were cut back, 4 bases at V and 7 bases at J, with 13 bases in the middle. This CDR3 reads CSVVRTVGEAFF. The CDR3 DNA reads as TGCAGCGTTGTCCGGACAGTCGGTGAAGCTTTCTTT.

V gene TRBV3-1 (or the pseudogene TRBV3-2) combines with J gene TRBJ1-1; a weak D match, TRBD1 (6 bases). Trimming removed 2 bases from V and 5 bases from J, with 15 bases in between. CDR1 and CDR2 from the germline V gene are LGHDT and YNNKEL (reference sequence). There are 15 residues in the CDR3. The chain's CDR3 is CASSQLNLGGTEAFF. CDR3 DNA: TGTGCCAGCAGCCAACTTAATTTAGGGGGGACTGAAGCTTTCTTT.

This clone was seen only a few times. The chain employs TRBV6-2 or TRBV6-3 and TRBJ2-5; TRBD2 aligns across 7 bases. The CDR3 has 15 residues. The J segment lost 1 base and the V segment lost 6 bases, leaving 8 bases of the junction unmatched. Per germline, CDR1 MNHEY and CDR2 SVGEGT. The CDR3 coding sequence is TGTGCCAGCAGCGAACTAGCGTCGCCCCAAGAGACCCAGTACTTC. Translating it yields CASSELASPQETQYF.

V is TRBV5-4 and J is TRBJ2-5; perhaps TRBD2 as D (5 bases). Germline lookup yields CDR1 SGHNT and CDR2 YYREEE (reference sequence). This CDR3 spans 16 amino acids. Trimming cost V 4 bases and J 5 bases, with 21 bases left between them. As DNA, the CDR3 is TGTGCCAGCAGCCAGATGGGAGCGAGGGAAAGGGAGACCCAGTACTTC. This sequence encodes CASSQMGARERETQYF.

V is TRBV6-2 or TRBV6-3 and J is TRBJ2-3; D not certain. There are 13 residues in the CDR3. Germline-derived CDR1 and CDR2 are MNHEY and SVGEGT. Deletions cut 3 bases from V and 6 bases from J, with 10 bases between. This CDR3 is CASSYQSRDTQYF. The CDR3 DNA is TGTGCCAGCAGTTATCAAAGCCGGGATACGCAGTATTTT.